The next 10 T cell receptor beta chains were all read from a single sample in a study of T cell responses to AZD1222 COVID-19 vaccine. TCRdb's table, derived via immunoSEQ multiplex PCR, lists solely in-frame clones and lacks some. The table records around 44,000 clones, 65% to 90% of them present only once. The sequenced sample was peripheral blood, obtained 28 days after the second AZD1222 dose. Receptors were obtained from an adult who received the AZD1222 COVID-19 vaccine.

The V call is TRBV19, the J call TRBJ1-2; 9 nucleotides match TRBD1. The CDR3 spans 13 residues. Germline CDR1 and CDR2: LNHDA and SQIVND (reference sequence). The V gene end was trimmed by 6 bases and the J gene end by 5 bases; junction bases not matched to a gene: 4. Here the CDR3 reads CASSPTGGYGYTF. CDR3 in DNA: TGTGCCAGTAGCCCGACAGGGGGTTATGGCTACACCTTC.

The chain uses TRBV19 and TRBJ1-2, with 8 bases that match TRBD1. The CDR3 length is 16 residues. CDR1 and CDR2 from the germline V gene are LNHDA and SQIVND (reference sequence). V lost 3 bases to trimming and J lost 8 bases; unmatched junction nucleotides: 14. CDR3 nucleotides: TGTGCCAGTAGTATCCCCGCGGACAGGGAGTATAGCGGCTACACCTTC. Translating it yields CASSIPADREYSGYTF.

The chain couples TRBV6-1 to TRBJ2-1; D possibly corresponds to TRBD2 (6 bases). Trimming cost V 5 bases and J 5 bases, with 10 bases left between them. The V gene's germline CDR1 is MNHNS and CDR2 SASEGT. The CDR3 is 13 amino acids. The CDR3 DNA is TGTGCCAGCAGTTGGGACTCAGACAATGAGCAGTTCTTC. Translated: CASSWDSDNEQFF.

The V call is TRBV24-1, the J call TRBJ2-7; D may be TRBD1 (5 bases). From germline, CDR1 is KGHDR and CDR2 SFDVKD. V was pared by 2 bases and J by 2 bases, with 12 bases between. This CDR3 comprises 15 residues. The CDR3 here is CATSDSRPGTYEQYF. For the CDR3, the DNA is TGTGCCACCAGTGATTCTAGGCCAGGGACCTACGAGCAGTACTTC.

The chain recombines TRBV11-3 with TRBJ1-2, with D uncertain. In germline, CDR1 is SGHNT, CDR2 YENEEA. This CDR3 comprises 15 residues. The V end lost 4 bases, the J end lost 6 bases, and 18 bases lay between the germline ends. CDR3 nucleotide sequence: TGTGCCAGCAGCTCGCGGTCCGGGATTTTGAATGGCTACACCTTC. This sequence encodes CASSSRSGILNGYTF.

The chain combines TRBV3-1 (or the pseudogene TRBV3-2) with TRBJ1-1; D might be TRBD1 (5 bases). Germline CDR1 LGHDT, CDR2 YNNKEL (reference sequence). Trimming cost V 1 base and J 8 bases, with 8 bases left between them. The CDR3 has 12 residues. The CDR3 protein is CASSQGSGEAFF. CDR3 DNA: TGTGCCAGCAGCCAAGGGTCAGGGGAAGCTTTCTTT.

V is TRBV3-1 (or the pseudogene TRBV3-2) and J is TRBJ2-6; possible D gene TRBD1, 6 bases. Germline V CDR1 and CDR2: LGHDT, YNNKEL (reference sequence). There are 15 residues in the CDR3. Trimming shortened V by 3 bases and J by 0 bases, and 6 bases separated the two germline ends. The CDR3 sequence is CASSQDSSGANVLTF. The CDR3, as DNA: TGTGCCAGCAGCCAGGACAGCTCTGGGGCCAACGTCCTGACTTTC.

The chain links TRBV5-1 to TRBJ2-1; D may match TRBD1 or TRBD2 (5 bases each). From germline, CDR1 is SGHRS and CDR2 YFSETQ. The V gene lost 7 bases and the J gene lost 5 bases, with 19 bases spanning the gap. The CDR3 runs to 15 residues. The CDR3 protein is CASRSEGHRDNEQFF. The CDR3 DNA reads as TGCGCCAGCCGAAGTGAGGGGCACAGAGACAATGAGCAGTTCTTC. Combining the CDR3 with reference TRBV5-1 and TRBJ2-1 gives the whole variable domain KAGVTQTPRYLIKTRGQQVTLSCSPISGHRSVSWYQQTPGQGLQFLFEYFSETQRNKGNFPGRFSGRQFSNSRSEMNVSTLELGDSALYLCASRSEGHRDNEQFFGPGTRLTVL.

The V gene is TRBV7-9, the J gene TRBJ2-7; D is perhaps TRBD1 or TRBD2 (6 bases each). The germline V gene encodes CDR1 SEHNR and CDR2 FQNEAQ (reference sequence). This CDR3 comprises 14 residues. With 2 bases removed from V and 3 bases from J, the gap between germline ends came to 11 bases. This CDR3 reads CASSLTGGYYEQYF. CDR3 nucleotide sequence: TGTGCCAGCAGCTTAACCGGGGGCTACTACGAGCAGTACTTC.

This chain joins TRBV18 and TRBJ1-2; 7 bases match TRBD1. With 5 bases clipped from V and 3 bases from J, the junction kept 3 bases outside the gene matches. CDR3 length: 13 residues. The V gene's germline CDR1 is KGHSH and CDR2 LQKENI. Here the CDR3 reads CASSADRDYGYTF. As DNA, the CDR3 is TGTGCCAGCTCAGCTGACAGGGACTATGGCTACACCTTC.